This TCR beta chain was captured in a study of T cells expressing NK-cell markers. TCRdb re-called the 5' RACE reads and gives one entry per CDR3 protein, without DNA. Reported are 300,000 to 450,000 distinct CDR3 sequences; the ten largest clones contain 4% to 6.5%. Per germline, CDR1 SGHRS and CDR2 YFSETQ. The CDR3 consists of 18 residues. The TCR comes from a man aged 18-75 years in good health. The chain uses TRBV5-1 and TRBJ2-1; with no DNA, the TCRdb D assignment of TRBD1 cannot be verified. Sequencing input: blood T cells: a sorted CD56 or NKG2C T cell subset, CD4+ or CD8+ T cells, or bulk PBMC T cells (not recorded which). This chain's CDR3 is CASSLVAVGGESYNEQFF.